This T cell receptor beta chain emerged from a study of T and B cells in COVID-19 patients. Each TRB amplification used roughly 230-550 ng of genomic DNA from blood. BIOMED2 TRB-A/B primer pools were used in multiplex TRB PCR. TCRdb re-analysed the multiplex PCR reads in MiXCR, keeping a single row per CDR3 protein. The table lists roughly 9,000 distinct CDR3 sequences, around 28% of them singletons, with under 35% in the top ten. Trimming removed 3 bases at V and 1 base at J, with 6 bases between. The CDR3 contains 13 residues. The rearrangement uses TRBV12-3 or TRBV12-4 and TRBJ1-1, with D maybe TRBD1 (5 bases). This receptor was obtained from a human donor who had recovered from COVID-19. The sequencing input was blood. CDR3 coding DNA: TGTGCCAGCAGTTTCGGGGGGAACACTGAAGCTTTCTTT. Encoded protein: CASSFGGNTEAFF.